This T cell receptor (beta chain) comes out of a study of identical twins. Overall study results and limits: The study found that models underestimated out-of-frame TCR alpha sharing in monozygotic twins. Excess sharing by twins proved weaker in beta out-of-frame sequences.

TCRdb reprocessed the 5' RACE reads via MiXCR and lists one record per CDR3 protein. Of roughly 690,000 distinct CDR3 sequences in the sample, approximately 21% are singletons; the top ten hold 4% to 5.5%. Germline CDR1 DFQATT, CDR2 SNEGSKA (reference sequence). The CDR3 consists of 15 residues. The ends were cut back, 3 bases at V and 0 bases at J, with 13 bases in the middle. A remark on this clonotype: Its antigen is undetermined.

This sample also appeared in a second study, on T cells expressing NK-cell markers. As that study records: HCMV serostatus: seven of eight sequenced donors positive, one negative. NKG2C+ dominant clonotype frequencies in six or seven donors were roughly 1.0-7.5% of CD8+ T cells.

The V call is TRBV20-1, the J call TRBJ2-3; D is undetermined. Material for sequencing was PBMCs. The clonotype comes from a woman aged 18-30 years in good health. CDR3 nucleotides: TGCAGTGCTAGTGGTAGTACGGGTAGCACAGATACGCAGTATTTT. Amino acids: CSASGSTGSTDTQYF.